Listed below are T cell receptor beta chains from one sample, sequenced in a study of blood T cell repertoires in COVID-19. Assay: immunoSEQ multiplex PCR; the TCRdb copy retains only in-frame clones and omits some. The top ten hold less than 25% of the sample, which has about 61,000 clones, around 77% seen once. Sequenced material: peripheral blood. These TCRs come from a man aged 80 or over with active or convalescent COVID-19. Each CDR3 is given with its conserved first and last residue. D genes are given only for firm matches. Clone size, where shown, is once, few, many, or a class for clones that have expanded.

v_call	d_call	j_call	clone_size	cdr3_aa	cdr3_nt
TRBV5-1	.	TRBJ1-1	.	CASSSGTPGLNTEAFF	TGCGCCAGCAGCTCGGGGACTCCGGGACTGAACACTGAAGCTTTCTTT
TRBV11-3	TRBD2	TRBJ2-7	.	CASSRTGTSGDYEQYF	TGTGCCAGCAGCCGAACCGGGACTAGCGGAGACTACGAGCAGTACTTC
TRBV4-3	TRBD2	TRBJ2-3	once	CASSQDSLAGGADTQYF	TGCGCCAGCAGCCAAGACTCTCTAGCGGGAGGGGCAGATACGCAGTATTTT
TRBV27	.	TRBJ1-1	.	CASSYGVNTEAFF	TGTGCCAGCAGTTACGGAGTTAACACTGAAGCTTTCTTT
TRBV27	TRBD1	TRBJ2-1	once	CASRMQGAQNNEQFF	TGTGCCAGCCGAATGCAGGGGGCGCAAAACAATGAGCAGTTCTTC
TRBV29-1	TRBD2	TRBJ2-7	few	CSVDGREGLDEQYF	TGCAGCGTTGATGGTCGGGAGGGCCTCGACGAGCAGTACTTC
TRBV11-2	TRBD2	TRBJ2-5	.	CASSLWASGQETQYF	TGTGCCAGCAGCTTATGGGCTAGCGGCCAAGAGACCCAGTACTTC
TRBV2	.	TRBJ2-5	.	CASTLAGVETQYF	TGTGCCAGCACTCTCGCGGGTGTTGAGACCCAGTACTTC
TRBV3-1/TRBV3-2	.	TRBJ2-5	.	CASSQQRQETQYF	TGTGCCAGCAGCCAACAGCGACAAGAGACCCAGTACTTC
TRBV5-4	.	TRBJ2-2	.	CASSLLGWTANTGELFF	TGTGCCAGCAGCTTGTTGGGTTGGACTGCGAACACCGGGGAGCTGTTTTTT